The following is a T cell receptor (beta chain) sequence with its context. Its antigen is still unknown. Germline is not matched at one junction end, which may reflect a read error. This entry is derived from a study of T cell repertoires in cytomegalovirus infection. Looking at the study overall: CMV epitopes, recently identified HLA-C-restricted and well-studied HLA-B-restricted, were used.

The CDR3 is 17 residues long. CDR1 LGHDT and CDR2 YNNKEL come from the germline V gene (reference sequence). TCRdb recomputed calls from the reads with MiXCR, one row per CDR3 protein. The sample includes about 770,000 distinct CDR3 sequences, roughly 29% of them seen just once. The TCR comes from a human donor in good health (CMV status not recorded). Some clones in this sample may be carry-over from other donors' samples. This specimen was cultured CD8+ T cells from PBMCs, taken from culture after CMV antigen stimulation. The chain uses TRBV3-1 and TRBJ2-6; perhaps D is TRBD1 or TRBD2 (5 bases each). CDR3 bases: TGTGCCAGTAGCCCTCGGGACGGCTACTCTGGGGCCAACGTCCTGACTTTC. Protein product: CASSPRDGYSGANVLTF.